This TCR beta chain was sequenced for a study of Ad26.COV2.S vaccination and SARS-CoV-2 variants. Noted treatment: about 20 received Ad26.COV2.S at low or high dose, single or two shots; 5 received placebo; per-sample allocation not given. Day 63 after the first vaccine or placebo injection was the time point for sampling. Vaccination used an Ad26 vector expressing Wuhan-strain SARS-CoV-2 spike. TCRdb's table, derived via immunoSEQ multiplex PCR, lists solely in-frame clones and lacks some. The sample has 300,000 to 400,000 clones; about 86% are singletons. Trimming took 4 bases from V and 5 from J, leaving 9 bases between them. The CDR3 is made up of 12 amino acids. CDR1 is SGHKS, CDR2 YYEKEE, per germline (reference sequence).

Specimen: peripheral blood, collected in a trial of Ad26.COV2.S vaccine versus placebo. The receptor was isolated from a person between 18 and 60 years old who received the Ad26.COV2.S COVID-19 vaccine or a placebo. The chain uses TRBV5-5 and TRBJ1-1; D is ambiguous. The CDR3 bases are TGTGCCAGCAGCGGCGCCGGGACTGAAGCTTTCTTT. As protein: CASSGAGTEAFF. The full variable domain, completed using reference TRBV5-5 and TRBJ1-1, is DAGVTQSPTHLIKTRGQQVTLRCSPISGHKSVSWYQQVLGQGPQFIFQYYEKEERGRGNFPDRFSARQFPNYSSELNVNALLLGDSALYLCASSGAGTEAFFGQGTRLTVV.